This TCR beta chain is from a study of blood T cell repertoires in COVID-19. In the study overall: Donors in the United States, Italy and Spain gave samples during acute or convalescent COVID-19. Nucleic acid was either cDNA or gDNA, and it came from T cells, B-cell-depleted T cells, or PBMCs.

Recruited during active infection, patients (from Seattle) were subsequently followed longitudinally. Under the authors' procedure: By means of reference gene primer amplification, nucleated cell counts were estimated. Profiled with immunoSEQ multiplex PCR; TCRdb holds only in-frame clones, not every one. The D gene and trimming were derived from the DNA, and the V and J assignments and clone size from that table. This repertoire shows about 210,000 clones, around four fifths found once; its top ten account for 0.95%. The origin of this receptor is a man in his 60s with COVID-19, enrolled during active disease. Sequenced input: peripheral blood.

CDR3 DNA: TGTGCCAGCAGTTACGGGACAACTTCTAACTATGGCTACACCTTC. It is translated as CASSYGTTSNYGYTF. The genes are TRBV27 and TRBJ1-2; D perhaps matches TRBD1 (6 bases). The CDR3 contains 15 residues. V gave up 4 bases and J gave up 0 bases, with 12 bases separating them. Germline-derived CDR1 and CDR2 are MNHEY and SMNVEV (reference sequence).